Sequencing of this T cell receptor (beta chain) was carried out in a study of blood T cell repertoires in COVID-19. Study information: Nucleic acid was either cDNA or gDNA, and it came from T cells, B-cell-depleted T cells, or PBMCs.

Remarks on this clone: Other DNA sequences within the sample encode an identical CDR3.

In the original processing: Estimation of nucleated cell counts was performed using reference gene primer amplification. Profiling relied on immunoSEQ multiplex PCR, and the TCRdb table lists in-frame clones only, not all of them. The D gene and trimming were derived from the DNA, and the V and J assignments and clone size from that table. Seen here are 300,000 or so clones, 83% observed once, and the top ten hold 1% to 1.5%. Input material: peripheral blood. The sequence derives from a woman in her forties or fifties with acute or convalescent COVID-19.

CDR3: CASSYSQGTGYGYTF. Written as DNA, the CDR3 is TGTGCCAGCAGTTACTCACAGGGAACGGGCTATGGCTACACCTTC. This chain links TRBV6-5 with TRBJ1-2; D possibly corresponds to TRBD1 (6 bases). Germline CDR1 is MNHEY and CDR2 is SVGAGI. V shed 0 bases and J shed 4 bases, with 12 bases lying between them. The CDR3 is 15 residues long.